This TCR beta chain was sequenced during a study of early T cells in non-severe SARS-CoV-2 infection. About the research overall: Unsorted whole blood bulk RNA was sequenced, with unpaired chains. Study results and limitations: Anti-spike CD8 specificities were favored by VDJdb matching, whose results missed private and CD4 specificities.

Tagging with unique molecular identifiers was applied to individual cDNA molecules. TCRdb called the 5' RACE reads again in MiXCR, with one record for every CDR3 protein. The sample lists some 57,000 distinct CDR3 sequences, around 8% occurring once. V shed 3 bases, J shed 6 bases, and the junction held 8 bases outside the gene matches. This CDR3 has 15 amino acids. Germline CDR1 reads LNHDA; CDR2 reads SQIVND (reference sequence). The sample holds many counts of this clonotype. Its antigen is currently unknown. Sequencing input: whole blood. The V gene is TRBV19, the J gene TRBJ1-5, with 7 bases aligning to TRBD1. This sequence originates from an adult who was a healthcare worker with PCR-confirmed SARS-CoV-2 infection or an uninfected control (not recorded which). Here the CDR3 reads CASSIWQGDGQPQHF. The DNA of the CDR3 is TGTGCCAGTAGTATCTGGCAGGGGGATGGTCAGCCCCAGCATTTT.